This T cell receptor beta chain was captured by sequencing in a study of metastatic and nonmetastatic thyroid tumors. Across the study: Patients with malignant and benign thyroid disease provided blood and tumor or nodule tissue, whose repertoires were compared.

TCRdb re-processed the PCR reads through MiXCR. The sample records about 43,000 clones, about an eighth being singletons. All patients were untreated before thyroid surgery. The germline gives CDR1 LNHDA, CDR2 SQIVND (reference sequence). Trimming shortened V by 5 bases and J by 0 bases, and 20 bases separated the two germline ends. CDR3 length: 18 residues. Ten or more counts support this clone. The clonotype comes from a female donor with papillary thyroid cancer or a benign thyroid nodule (not recorded which). Some clones in this sample may be carry-over from other donors' samples. The chain recombines TRBV19 with TRBJ1-5; D might be TRBD1 (6 bases). The sequencing input was blood. The CDR3 loop is CASSPRPWTDISNQPQHF. The CDR3 nucleotides read TGTGCCAGTAGTCCCAGGCCCTGGACAGACATTAGCAATCAGCCCCAGCATTTT.